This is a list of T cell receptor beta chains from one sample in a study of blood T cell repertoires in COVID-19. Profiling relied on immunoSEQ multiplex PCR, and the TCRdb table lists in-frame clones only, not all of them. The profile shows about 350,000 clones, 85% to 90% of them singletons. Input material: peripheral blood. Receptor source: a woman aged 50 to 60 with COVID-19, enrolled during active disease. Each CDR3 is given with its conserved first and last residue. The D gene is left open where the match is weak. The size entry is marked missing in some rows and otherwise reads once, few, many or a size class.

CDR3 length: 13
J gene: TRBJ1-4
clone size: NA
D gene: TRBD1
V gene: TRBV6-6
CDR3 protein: CATNRGRNEKLFF
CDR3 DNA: TGTGCCACCAACAGGGGGCGCAATGAAAAACTGTTTTTT

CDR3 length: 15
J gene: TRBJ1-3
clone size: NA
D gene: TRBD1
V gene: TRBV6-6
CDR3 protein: CAGARTGSSGNTIYF
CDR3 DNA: TGTGCCGGAGCCCGGACAGGGAGCTCTGGAAACACCATATATTTT

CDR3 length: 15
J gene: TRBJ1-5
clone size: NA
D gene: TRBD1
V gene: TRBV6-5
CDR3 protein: CASSPDRARLQPQHF
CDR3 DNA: TGTGCCAGCAGCCCCGACAGGGCCCGCCTTCAGCCCCAGCATTTT

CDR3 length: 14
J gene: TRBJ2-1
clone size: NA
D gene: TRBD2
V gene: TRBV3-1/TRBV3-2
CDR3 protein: CASSLAGGYNEQFF
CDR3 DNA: TGTGCCAGCAGTCTAGCGGGCGGTTACAATGAGCAGTTCTTC

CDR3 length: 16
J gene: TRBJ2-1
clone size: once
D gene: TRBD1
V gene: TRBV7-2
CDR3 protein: CASRINGRGTGDEQFF
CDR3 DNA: TGTGCCAGCAGGATCAACGGTCGTGGGACAGGGGATGAGCAGTTCTTC

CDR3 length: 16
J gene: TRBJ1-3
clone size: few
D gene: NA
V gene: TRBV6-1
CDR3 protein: CASSGPRGAAGNTIYF
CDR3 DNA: TGTGCCAGCAGTGGGCCCCGGGGGGCTGCTGGAAACACCATATATTTT

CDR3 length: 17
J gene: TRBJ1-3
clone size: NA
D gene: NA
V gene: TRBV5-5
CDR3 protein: CASSLGHRPSSGNTIYF
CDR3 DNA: TGTGCCAGCAGCTTGGGGCACAGACCCAGCTCTGGAAACACCATATATTTT

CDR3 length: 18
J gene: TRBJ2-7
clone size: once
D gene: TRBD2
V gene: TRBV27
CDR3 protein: CASSLGLAGGNAFYEQYF
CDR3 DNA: TGTGCCAGCAGCCTGGGACTAGCGGGAGGTAATGCTTTCTACGAGCAGTACTTC

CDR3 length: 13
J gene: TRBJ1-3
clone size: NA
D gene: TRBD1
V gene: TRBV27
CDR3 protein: CASSTTGSRTIYF
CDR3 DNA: TGTGCCAGCAGCACGACAGGGTCTCGCACCATATATTTT

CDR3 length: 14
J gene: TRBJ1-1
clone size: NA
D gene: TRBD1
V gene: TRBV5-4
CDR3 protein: CASSPPGQRSEAFF
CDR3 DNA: TGTGCCAGCAGCCCCCCGGGACAGAGAAGTGAAGCTTTCTTT

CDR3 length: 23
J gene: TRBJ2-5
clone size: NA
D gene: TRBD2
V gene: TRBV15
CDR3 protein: CATSRETPSGRIGLAGVGETQYF
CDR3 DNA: TGTGCCACCAGCAGGGAAACCCCAAGTGGACGGATCGGACTAGCGGGAGTTGGGGAGACCCAGTACTTC

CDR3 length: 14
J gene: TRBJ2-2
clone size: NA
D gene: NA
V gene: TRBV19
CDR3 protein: CASREGIGTGELFF
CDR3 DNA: TGTGCCAGTAGAGAGGGTATAGGTACCGGGGAGCTGTTTTTT

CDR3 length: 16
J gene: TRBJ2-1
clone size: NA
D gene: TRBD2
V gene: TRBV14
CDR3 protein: CASSQDPPTSRTEQFF
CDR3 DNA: TGTGCCAGCAGCCAAGATCCCCCGACTAGCAGAACTGAGCAGTTCTTC

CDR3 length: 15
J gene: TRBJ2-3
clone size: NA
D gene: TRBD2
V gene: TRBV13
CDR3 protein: CASSPIAGAGDTQYF
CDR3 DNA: TGTGCCAGCAGCCCCATAGCGGGAGCCGGAGATACGCAGTATTTT

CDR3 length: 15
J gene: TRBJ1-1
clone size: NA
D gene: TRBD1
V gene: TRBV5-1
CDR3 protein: CASSLETGGNTEAFF
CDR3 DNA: TGCGCCAGCAGCTTGGAGACAGGGGGGAACACTGAAGCTTTCTTT

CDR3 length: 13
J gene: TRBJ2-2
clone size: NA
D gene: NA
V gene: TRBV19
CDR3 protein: CASSIARRGELFF
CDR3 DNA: TGTGCCAGTAGTATCGCGCGGAGAGGGGAGCTGTTTTTT

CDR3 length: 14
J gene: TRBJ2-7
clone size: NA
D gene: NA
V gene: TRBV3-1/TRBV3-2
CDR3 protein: CASSQEIETYEQYF
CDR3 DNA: TGTGCCAGCAGCCAAGAGATTGAGACCTACGAGCAGTACTTC

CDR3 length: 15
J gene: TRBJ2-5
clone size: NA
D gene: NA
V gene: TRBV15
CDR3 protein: CATSRDGSYQETQYF
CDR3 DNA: TGTGCCACCAGCAGAGATGGGAGTTACCAAGAGACCCAGTACTTC

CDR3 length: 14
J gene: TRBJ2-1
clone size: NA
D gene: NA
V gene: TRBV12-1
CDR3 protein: CASSLTAAISEQFF
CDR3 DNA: TGTGCCAGCAGCTTAACAGCCGCCATCAGTGAGCAGTTCTTC

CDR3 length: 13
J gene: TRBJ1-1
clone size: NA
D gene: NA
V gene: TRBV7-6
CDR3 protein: CASTLGGNTEAFF
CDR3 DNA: TGTGCCAGCACCTTAGGAGGGAACACTGAAGCTTTCTTT

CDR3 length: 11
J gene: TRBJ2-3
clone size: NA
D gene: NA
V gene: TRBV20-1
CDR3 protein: CSAKRGDTQYF
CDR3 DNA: TGCAGTGCCAAAAGAGGGGATACGCAGTATTTT

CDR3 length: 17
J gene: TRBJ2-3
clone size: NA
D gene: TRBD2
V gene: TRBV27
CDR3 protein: CASSPPWEGGRTDTQYF
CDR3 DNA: TGTGCCAGCAGTCCGCCCTGGGAGGGAGGCCGCACAGATACGCAGTATTTT

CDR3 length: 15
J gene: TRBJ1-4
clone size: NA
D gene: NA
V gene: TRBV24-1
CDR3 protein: CATSDSRQRNEKLFF
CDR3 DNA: TGTGCCACCAGTGATTCGCGACAGAGGAATGAAAAACTGTTTTTT

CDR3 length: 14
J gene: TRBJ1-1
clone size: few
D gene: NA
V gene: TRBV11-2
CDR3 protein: CASSLTGHYTEAFF
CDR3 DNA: TGTGCCAGCAGCTTAACGGGACATTACACTGAAGCTTTCTTT

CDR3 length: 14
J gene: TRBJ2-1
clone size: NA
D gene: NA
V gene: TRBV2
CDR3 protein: CASSETAVSNEQFF
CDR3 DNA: TGTGCCAGCAGTGAGACTGCGGTGTCCAATGAGCAGTTCTTC

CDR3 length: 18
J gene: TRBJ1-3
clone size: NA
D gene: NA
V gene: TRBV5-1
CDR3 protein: CASSLSTLEGRSGNTIYF
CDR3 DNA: TGCGCCAGCAGCTTGTCAACCCTGGAGGGTCGATCGGGAAACACCATATATTTT

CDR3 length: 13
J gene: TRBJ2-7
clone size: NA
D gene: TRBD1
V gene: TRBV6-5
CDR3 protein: CVSTGTGGYEQYF
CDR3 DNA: TGTGTCTCTACCGGGACAGGGGGCTACGAGCAGTACTTC

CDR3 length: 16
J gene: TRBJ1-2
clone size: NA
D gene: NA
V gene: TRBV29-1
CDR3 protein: CSVEDPGLGIVGGYTF
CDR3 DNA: TGCAGCGTTGAAGATCCGGGACTCGGGATAGTAGGGGGCTACACCTTC

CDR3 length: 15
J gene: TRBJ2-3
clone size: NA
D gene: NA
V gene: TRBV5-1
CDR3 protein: CASSLARAQGDTQYF
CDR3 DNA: TGCGCCAGCAGCTTGGCCCGGGCGCAGGGGGATACGCAGTATTTT

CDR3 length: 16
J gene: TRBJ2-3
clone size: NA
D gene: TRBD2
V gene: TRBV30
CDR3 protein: CAWSHSGRSSTDTQYF
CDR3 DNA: TGTGCCTGGAGTCATAGCGGGAGGTCTAGCACAGATACGCAGTATTTT

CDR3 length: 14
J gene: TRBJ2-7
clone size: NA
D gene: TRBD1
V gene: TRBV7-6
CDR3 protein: CASSFRDSTYEQYF
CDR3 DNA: TGTGCCAGCAGCTTCCGGGACAGCACCTACGAGCAGTACTTC

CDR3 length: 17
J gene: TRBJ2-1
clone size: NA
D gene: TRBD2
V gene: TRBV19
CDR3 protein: CASSILSSGRAVYEQFF
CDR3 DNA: TGTGCCAGTAGTATCCTCTCCAGCGGGAGGGCAGTCTATGAGCAGTTCTTC

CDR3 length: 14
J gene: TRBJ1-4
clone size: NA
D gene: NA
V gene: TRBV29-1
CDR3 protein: CSVRGGVSGEKLFF
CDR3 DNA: TGCAGCGTCCGGGGCGGGGTTTCTGGGGAAAAACTGTTTTTT

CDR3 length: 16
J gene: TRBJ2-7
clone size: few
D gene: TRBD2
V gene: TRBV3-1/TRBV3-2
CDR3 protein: CASSQVGGGSIYEQYF
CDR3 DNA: TGTGCCAGCAGCCAAGTCGGGGGGGGCTCCATCTACGAGCAGTACTTC

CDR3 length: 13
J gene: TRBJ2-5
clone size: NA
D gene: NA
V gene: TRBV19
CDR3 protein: CASRREIQETQYF
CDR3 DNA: TGTGCCAGTAGGCGGGAAATCCAAGAGACCCAGTACTTC

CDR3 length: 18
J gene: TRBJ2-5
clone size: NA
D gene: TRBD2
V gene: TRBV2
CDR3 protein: CASSERGGSGSRQETQYF
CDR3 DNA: TGTGCCAGCAGTGAAAGAGGAGGTAGCGGGAGCCGTCAAGAGACCCAGTACTTC

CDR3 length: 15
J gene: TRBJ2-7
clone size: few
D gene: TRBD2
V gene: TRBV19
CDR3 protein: CASSIGLALSYEQYF
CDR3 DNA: TGTGCCAGTAGTATCGGACTAGCGCTATCCTACGAGCAGTACTTC

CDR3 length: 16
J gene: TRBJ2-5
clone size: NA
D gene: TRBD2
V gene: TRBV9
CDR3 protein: CASSVGTSGFPKTQYF
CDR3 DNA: TGTGCCAGCAGCGTGGGGACTAGCGGGTTTCCGAAGACCCAGTACTTC

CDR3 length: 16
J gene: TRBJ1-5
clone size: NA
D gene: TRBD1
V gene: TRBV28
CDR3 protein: CASSLFAGGINQPQHF
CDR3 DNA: TGTGCCAGCAGTTTATTTGCAGGGGGGATAAATCAGCCCCAGCATTTT

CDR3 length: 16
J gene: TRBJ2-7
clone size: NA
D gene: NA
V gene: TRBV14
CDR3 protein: CASSQTGSLLSYEQYF
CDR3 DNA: TGTGCCAGCAGCCAGACGGGGTCCTTACTGTCCTACGAGCAGTACTTC

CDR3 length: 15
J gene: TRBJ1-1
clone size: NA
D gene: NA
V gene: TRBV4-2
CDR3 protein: CASSQDDGWGAEAFF
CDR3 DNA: TGTGCCAGCAGCCAAGATGACGGTTGGGGGGCTGAAGCTTTCTTT

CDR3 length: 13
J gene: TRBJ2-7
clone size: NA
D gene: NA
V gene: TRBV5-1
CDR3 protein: CASSFNRAYEQYF
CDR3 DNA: TGCGCCAGCAGCTTTAACAGGGCCTACGAGCAGTACTTC

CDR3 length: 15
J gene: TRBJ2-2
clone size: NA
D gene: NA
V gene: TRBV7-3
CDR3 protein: CASSRQDANTGELFF
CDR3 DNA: TGTGCCAGCAGCCGACAGGACGCGAACACCGGGGAGCTGTTTTTT

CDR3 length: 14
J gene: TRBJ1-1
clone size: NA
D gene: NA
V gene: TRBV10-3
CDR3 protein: CAISEEARNTEAFF
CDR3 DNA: TGTGCCATCAGTGAGGAGGCCAGGAACACTGAAGCTTTCTTT

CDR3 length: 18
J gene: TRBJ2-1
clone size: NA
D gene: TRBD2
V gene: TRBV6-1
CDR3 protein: CASSAPLAGQRMVNEQFF
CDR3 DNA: TGTGCCAGCAGTGCCCCCCTAGCGGGCCAGAGGATGGTCAATGAGCAGTTCTTC

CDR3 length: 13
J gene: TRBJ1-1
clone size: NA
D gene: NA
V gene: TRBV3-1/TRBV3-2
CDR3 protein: CASSQQGNTEAFF
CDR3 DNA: TGTGCCAGCAGCCAACAGGGGAACACTGAAGCTTTCTTT

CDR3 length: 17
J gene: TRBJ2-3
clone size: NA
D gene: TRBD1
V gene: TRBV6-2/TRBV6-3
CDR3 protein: CASSSPDRGPEAGTQYF
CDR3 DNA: TGTGCCAGCAGTTCACCGGACAGGGGCCCCGAGGCGGGTACGCAGTATTTT

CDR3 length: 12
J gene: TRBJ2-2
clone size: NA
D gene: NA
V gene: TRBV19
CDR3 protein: CASSYMSGELFF
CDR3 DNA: TGTGCCAGTAGTTACATGTCCGGGGAGCTGTTTTTT

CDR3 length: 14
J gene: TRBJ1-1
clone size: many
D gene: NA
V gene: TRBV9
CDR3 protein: CASSVGGQSREAFF
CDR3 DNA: TGTGCCAGCAGCGTAGGAGGCCAATCCCGTGAAGCTTTCTTT

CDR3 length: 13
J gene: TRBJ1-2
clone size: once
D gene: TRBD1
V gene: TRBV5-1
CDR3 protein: CASSTGQSYGYTF
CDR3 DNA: TGCGCCAGCAGCACGGGACAGTCTTATGGCTACACCTTC

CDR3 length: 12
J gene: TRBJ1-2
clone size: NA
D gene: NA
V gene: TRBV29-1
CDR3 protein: CSAPHGIYGYTF
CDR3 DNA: TGCAGCGCCCCCCACGGGATCTATGGCTACACCTTC

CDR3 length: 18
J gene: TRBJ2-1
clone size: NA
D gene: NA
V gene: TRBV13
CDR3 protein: CASSLGLIRGWGDNEQFF
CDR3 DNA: TGTGCCAGCAGCTTAGGCCTAATACGGGGATGGGGGGACAATGAGCAGTTCTTC

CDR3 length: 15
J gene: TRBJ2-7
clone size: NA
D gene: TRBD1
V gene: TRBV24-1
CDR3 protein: CATSNSGTGYHEQYF
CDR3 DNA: TGTGCCACCAGTAACTCCGGGACAGGGTACCACGAGCAGTACTTC

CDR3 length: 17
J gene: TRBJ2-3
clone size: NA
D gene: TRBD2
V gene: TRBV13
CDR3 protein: CASSLGASGEFTDTQYF
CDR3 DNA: TGTGCCAGCAGCTTAGGGGCTAGCGGCGAATTCACAGATACGCAGTATTTT